The 11 T cell receptor beta chains reported below all come from one sample, sequenced in a study of cytomegalovirus exposure and HLA in healthy donors. With 60 Vbeta and 13 Jbeta primers, the PCR was carried out. Profiled with immunoSEQ multiplex PCR; TCRdb holds only in-frame clones, not every one. Of about 130,000 clones in the sample, roughly 83% are singletons; the top ten hold more than 1.5%. Sequenced input: PBMCs. The receptors stem from a young man in good health and CMV-seronegative.

This clone has only a few counts. This chain joins TRBV10-2 and TRBJ1-1, with 10 bases identical to TRBD1. Trimming removed 4 bases from V and 1 base from J; junction bases left unmatched: 0. Germline lookup yields CDR1 WSHSY and CDR2 SAAADI. This CDR3 has 14 residues. This CDR3 reads CASSGTGGNTEAFF. CDR3 in DNA: TGCGCCAGCAGTGGGACAGGGGGGAACACTGAAGCTTTCTTT.

This clone was counted once. The V call is TRBV28, the J call TRBJ2-7; 11 bases align to TRBD2. CDR3 length: 14 residues. Trimming cost V 5 bases and J 2 bases; bases outside gene matches: 2. Germline lookup yields CDR1 MDHEN and CDR2 SYDVKM. The CDR3, as DNA: TGTGCCAGCAGTGTTAGCGGGGGGGCCTACGAGCAGTACTTC. Translating gives CASSVSGGAYEQYF.

The chain links TRBV30 to TRBJ2-3, with 9 positions matching TRBD2. Germline CDR1 and CDR2: GTSNPN and SVGIG (reference sequence). The V gene end was trimmed by 3 bases and the J gene end by 3 bases; junction bases not matched to a gene: 7. This CDR3 contains 15 residues. In DNA form, the CDR3 reads TGTGCCTGGAGGGGGGCTAGCGGGAATACAGATACGCAGTATTTT. Translation: CAWRGASGNTDTQYF.

V usage is TRBV18 and J usage is TRBJ2-3, with a tentative D call TRBD2 (7 bases). The germline gives CDR1 KGHSH, CDR2 LQKENI. V was pared by 4 bases and J by 0 bases, with 11 bases between. The CDR3 is made up of 15 amino acids. CDR3 residues: CASSRGGSSTDTQYF. The CDR3 DNA is TGTGCCAGCTCACGCGGGGGCTCTAGCACAGATACGCAGTATTTT.

The chain links TRBV4-1 to TRBJ2-1; 11 nucleotides agree with TRBD2. The CDR3 loop spans 17 amino acids. The germline CDR1 and CDR2 sequences are MGHRA and YSYEKL. V dropped 2 bases and J dropped 4; count of bases not matched to a gene: 7. CDR3 DNA sequence: TGCGCCAGCAGCCAACCTACTAGCGGGAGAAGTTACAATGAGCAGTTCTTC. Encoded protein: CASSQPTSGRSYNEQFF.

This chain joins TRBV27 and TRBJ1-1; D is perhaps TRBD1 (6 bases). The V end lost 7 bases, the J end lost 7 bases, and 19 bases lay between the germline ends. Germline V lookup: CDR1 MNHEY, CDR2 SMNVEV (reference sequence). The CDR3 contains 14 residues. CDR3 nucleotide sequence: TGTGCCAGCACCACACATAAACAGGGTTATGAAGCTTTCTTT. It encodes CASTTHKQGYEAFF.

The CDR3 is CASSRDYQGDTQYF. CDR3 bases: TGTGCCAGCAGCCGGGACTACCAAGGGGACACGCAGTATTTT. The rearrangement joins TRBV5-6 to TRBJ2-3; TRBD2 agrees at 7 bases. The V gene's germline CDR1 is SGHDT and CDR2 YYEEEE. This CDR3 contains 14 residues. Germline trimming cut 4 bases from V and 9 bases from J; bases unmatched to any gene: 11.

This chain uses TRBV19 with TRBJ2-7, with TRBD2 matching over 11 bases. The length of the CDR3 is 16 residues. V dropped 4 bases and J dropped 3; count of bases not matched to a gene: 8. The germline V gene has CDR1 LNHDA and CDR2 SQIVND (reference sequence). CDR3 nucleotide sequence: TGTGCCAGTAGTAAGACTGGGACTAGCGGTAACTACGAGCAGTACTTC. It specifies CASSKTGTSGNYEQYF.

In this sample, this clone turned up a few times. The chain carries TRBV10-3 and TRBJ2-7; 7 nucleotides line up with TRBD1. The trim removed 0 bases at V and 6 bases at J, leaving 8 bases unmatched. The CDR3 sequence is 15 residues long. Germline V gene sequence: CDR1 ENHRY, CDR2 SYGVKD. CDR3 sequence (DNA): TGTGCCATCAGTGAGTCGACATGGGCAGGGGGCGAGCAGTACTTC. It specifies CAISESTWAGGEQYF.

V gene TRBV27 combines with J gene TRBJ1-5; 9 positions agree with TRBD1. CDR1 MNHEY and CDR2 SMNVEV come from the germline V gene (reference sequence). J was trimmed by 2 bases and V by 6 bases; bases with no gene match: 5. The CDR3 sequence is 15 residues long. DNA for the CDR3: TGTGCCAGCAGGCCGGGACAGGGTGGCAATCAGCCCCAGCATTTT. Translation: CASRPGQGGNQPQHF.

This chain connects TRBV6-5 to TRBJ1-6; tentatively, D is TRBD1 (5 bases). The germline CDR1 and CDR2 sequences are MNHEY and SVGAGI. Trimming left V 5 bases short and J 4 bases short, with 12 bases between. This CDR3 comprises 15 residues. The CDR3 loop reads CASSPGTAYNSPLHF. Here the CDR3 DNA reads TGTGCCAGCAGTCCCGGGACTGCATATAATTCACCCCTCCACTTT.